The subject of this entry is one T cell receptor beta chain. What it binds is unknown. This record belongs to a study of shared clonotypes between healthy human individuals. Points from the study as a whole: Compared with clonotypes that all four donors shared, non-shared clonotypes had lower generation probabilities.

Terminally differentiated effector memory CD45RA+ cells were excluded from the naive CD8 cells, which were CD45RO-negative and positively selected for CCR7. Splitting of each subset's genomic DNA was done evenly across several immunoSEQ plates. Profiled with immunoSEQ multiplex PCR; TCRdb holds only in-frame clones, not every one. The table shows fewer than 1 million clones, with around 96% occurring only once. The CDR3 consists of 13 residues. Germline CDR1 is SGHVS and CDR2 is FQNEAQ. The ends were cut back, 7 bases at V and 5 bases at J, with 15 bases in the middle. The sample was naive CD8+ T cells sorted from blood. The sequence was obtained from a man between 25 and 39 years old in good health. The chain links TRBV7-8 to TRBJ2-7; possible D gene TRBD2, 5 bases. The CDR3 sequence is CASKVFEEDEQYF. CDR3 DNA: TGTGCCAGCAAGGTTTTCGAGGAGGACGAGCAGTACTTC.